The 8 T cell receptor beta chains given below trace back to one sample, sequenced in a study of response to subunit inactivated influenza vaccine. TCRdb used MiXCR to reprocess the RT-PCR reads, holding one entry per CDR3 protein. The table lists hundreds of thousands of distinct CDR3 sequences, around 16% of them singletons, with 11% in the top ten. The sequencing here drew on PBMCs from blood, taken 12 days after vaccination. The origin of the receptors is a man over 45 who received an inactivated influenza vaccine.

This clonotype was seen a handful of times. V gene TRBV20-1 combines with J gene TRBJ1-2, with unresolved D. CDR3 length: 12 amino acids. The germline V gene encodes CDR1 DFQATT and CDR2 SNEGSKA (reference sequence). The V end was cut by 3 bases, the J end by 8 bases, with 13 bases between. The CDR3 loop is CSASGIPGGYTF. For the CDR3, the DNA is TGCAGTGCTAGTGGGATCCCTGGAGGCTACACCTTC.

This clonotype was detected only a few times. The rearrangement links TRBV4-2 to TRBJ1-4; perhaps TRBD1 as D (6 bases). This CDR3 spans 16 amino acids. Trimming pared 3 bases from V and 3 bases from J, leaving 14 bases between. The germline V gene has CDR1 LGHNA and CDR2 YNFKEQ. Here the CDR3 reads CASSHRQGRANEKLFF. In nucleotides, the CDR3 is TGTGCCAGCAGCCATAGGCAGGGGCGGGCTAATGAAAAACTGTTTTTT.

This clonotype was counted a few times. The V and J genes are TRBV24-1 and TRBJ2-5, with a weak D call TRBD1 (7 bases). CDR1 is KGHDR and CDR2 is SFDVKD in the germline V gene. V lost 4 bases and J 5 bases, leaving 13 bases between the germline ends. The CDR3 length is 14 residues. CDR3 DNA: TGTGCCACCAGTGAAACCAGGGGGAGGGAGACCCAGTACTTC. Translation: CATSETRGRETQYF.

The chain is built from TRBV7-2 and TRBJ1-1; no reliable D call. This CDR3 region has 13 residues. Trimming took 4 bases from V and 7 from J, leaving 13 bases between them. Looked up from germline, CDR1 is SGHTA and CDR2 is FQGNSA. CDR3 coding DNA: TGTGCCAGCAGCTACGGTATAGGAGTTGAAGCTTTCTTT. Translating gives CASSYGIGVEAFF.

This clonotype was seen a few times. The rearrangement links TRBV30 to TRBJ2-1; 7 bases agree with TRBD1. The CDR3 sequence is 14 residues long. The junction had 5 bases not matched to a gene; V was cut back by 6 bases and J by 0 bases. Germline CDR1 is GTSNPN and CDR2 is SVGIG (reference sequence). The CDR3 spells CACVQGSSYNEQFF. CDR3 sequence (DNA): TGTGCCTGCGTACAGGGGAGCTCCTACAATGAGCAGTTCTTC.

This clonotype came up a few times. The chain recombines TRBV2 with TRBJ2-7; D gene unclear. The V and J ends lost 5 bases and 2 bases respectively, with 10 bases between them. The length of the CDR3 is 13 residues. Germline CDR1 and CDR2: SNHLY and FYNNEI. The CDR3 loop is CASSRQEAYEQYF. The CDR3 DNA reads as TGTGCCAGCAGTAGGCAGGAAGCCTACGAGCAGTACTTC.

This clonotype has a handful of counts. The CDR3, as DNA: TGTGCCATCAGTGTCGCTACCGGGGGGACAGATACGCAGTATTTT. Encoded protein: CAISVATGGTDTQYF. The rearrangement uses TRBV10-3 and TRBJ2-3; 7 bases align to TRBD2. The CDR3 extends over 15 amino acids. Germline loops: CDR1 ENHRY, CDR2 SYGVKD. The ends lost 4 bases at V and 3 bases at J; junction bases unmatched: 7.

The chain couples TRBV2 to TRBJ1-5; 8 positions match TRBD1. Germline values: CDR1 SNHLY, CDR2 FYNNEI. The CDR3 is made up of 11 amino acids. After removal of 5 bases from V and 13 bases from J, the junction contained 4 bases not matched to a gene. DNA of the CDR3: TGTGCCAGCAGTTCAGGGGGCCTGCAGCATTTT. This encodes CASSSGGLQHF.